This TCR beta chain is drawn from a study of T cell responses to AZD1222 COVID-19 vaccine. Worth noting for this clone: The antigen remains undetermined.

Study findings and constraints: It should be noted that donors were predominantly white British and more often female, and clonal diversity was possibly underestimated. Among spike-specific TCRs, nearly half reportedly target unmutated variant regions. There were repertoire samples only from the period after the peak T cell response.

Clones were read by immunoSEQ multiplex PCR, and TCRdb kept only the in-frame ones, dropping some. The sample holds 68,000 or so clones; roughly 90% are singletons and the top ten take roughly 8%. Sequencing was performed on peripheral blood, taken on day 0 of AZD1222 vaccination. This TCR was recovered from an adult in good health.

CDR3 amino acids: CASSALAGANYEQYF. The CDR3 nucleotides read TGCGCCAGCAGCGCCTTAGCGGGAGCAAACTACGAGCAGTACTTC. The chain carries TRBV5-1 and TRBJ2-7, with 9 bases identical to TRBD2. After removal of 4 bases from V and 3 bases from J, the junction contained 8 bases not matched to a gene. CDR3 length: 15 amino acids. Per germline, CDR1 SGHRS and CDR2 YFSETQ.